One and the same sample provided the 26 T cell receptor beta chains below, sequenced in a study of T cells in Graves' hyperthyroidism and ophthalmopathy. Amplification of TCR beta CDR3 regions was performed using RNA transcripts as template. The HTBI primer set served for first-round RT-PCR of the TCR CDR3. MiXCR was run by TCRdb on the multiplex PCR reads, yielding one entry per CDR3 protein. The profile shows about 600,000 distinct CDR3 sequences, roughly 15% of them singletons. The material sequenced was blood. The receptors originated from a woman aged 40-49 years with Graves' ophthalmopathy.

This clonotype was found many times. The gene calls are TRBV5-1 and TRBJ2-7, with a tentative D call TRBD1 (6 bases). The CDR3 totals 15 residues. The germline V and J ends were trimmed by 5 bases and 0 bases, with 15 bases remaining between them. Germline V lookup: CDR1 SGHRS, CDR2 YFSETQ. This chain's CDR3 is CASSEQGGGSYEQYF. CDR3 nucleotide sequence: TGCGCCAGCAGTGAACAGGGTGGCGGCTCCTACGAGCAGTACTTC. The full variable domain, in which reference TRBV5-1 and TRBJ2-7 provide the parts outside the CDR3, is KAGVTQTPRYLIKTRGQQVTLSCSPISGHRSVSWYQQTPGQGLQFLFEYFSETQRNKGNFPGRFSGRQFSNSRSEMNVSTLELGDSALYLCASSEQGGGSYEQYFGPGTRLTVT.

As concerns this clonotype: It may be a read error: a sequence one base away is much more abundant. The rearrangement uses TRBV18 and TRBJ2-5; 7 bases map to TRBD1. The CDR3 runs 13 residues. From germline, CDR1 is KGHSH and CDR2 LQKENI. CDR3 bases: TGTGCCAACTCACAGGGACAGAGAGAGACCCAGTACTTC. Translation gives CANSQGQRETQYF. Full variable domain (remainder filled in from reference TRBV18 and TRBJ2-5): NAGVMQNPRHLVRRRGQEARLRCSPMKGHSHVYWYRQLPEEGLKFMVYLQKENIIDESGMPKERFSAEFPKEGPSILRIQQVVRGDSAAYFCANSQGQRETQYFGPGTRLLVL.

This clonotype was seen only a few times. The chain joins TRBV9 to TRBJ2-7; maybe TRBD2 (6 bases). The germline gives CDR1 SGDLS, CDR2 YYNGEE. This CDR3 region has 14 residues. V was cut by 1 base and J by 6 bases, with 14 bases left in between. The CDR3 bases are TGTGCCAGCAGCGTATACGAGGAGGGTGGCGAGCAGTACTTC. This codes for CASSVYEEGGEQYF.

As to this clonotype: This may be a read error, as it is one base from a much larger clone. The chain uses TRBV5-1 and TRBJ2-3; perhaps TRBD1 as D (5 bases). V lost 4 bases and J lost 4, with 16 bases in between. The CDR3 runs to 15 residues. CDR1 and CDR2 (germline): SGHRS, YFSETQ. CDR3 bases: TGCGCCAGCAGCCCGGGCAGGGTATCTTCAGATACGCAGTATTTT. As protein: CASSPGRVSSDTQYF. The full variable domain, in which reference TRBV5-1 and TRBJ2-3 provide the parts outside the CDR3, is KAGVTQTPRYLIKTRGQQVTLSCSPISGHRSVSWYQQTPGQGLQFLFEYFSETQRNKGNFPGRFSGRQFSNSRSEMNVSTLELGDSALYLCASSPGRVSSDTQYFGPGTRLTVL.

As concerns this clonotype: A much larger clone differs by one base, so this may be a read error. The J gene is TRBJ2-1, the V gene TRBV24-1; D unclear. This CDR3 spans 15 amino acids. Germline V gene data show CDR1 as KGHDR and CDR2 as SFDVKD. Trimming removed 3 bases at V and 0 bases at J, with 8 bases between. This CDR3 reads CATSDLVGSYNEQFF. CDR3 nucleotide sequence: TGTGCCACCAGTGATCTCGTGGGCTCCTACAATGAGCAGTTCTTC.

The sample holds a few counts of this clonotype. The chain recombines TRBV6-2 or TRBV6-3 with TRBJ1-4, with TRBD1 identical over 8 bases. Germline CDR1 and CDR2: MNHEY and SVGEGT. The CDR3 contains 16 residues. Trimming at V came to 6 bases and at J to 2 bases, leaving 8 bases not matched to a gene. The CDR3 DNA is TGTGCCAGCAGCTCACCGCGGGACAGGACTAATGAAAAACTGTTTTTT. This translates into CASSSPRDRTNEKLFF.

The V and J genes are TRBV5-1 and TRBJ2-7; D uncertain. V dropped 0 bases and J dropped 2 bases, with 6 bases sitting between them. The CDR3 is 13 amino acids. Per the germline V gene, CDR1 is SGHRS and CDR2 is YFSETQ. CDR3 sequence: CASSLDQPYEQYF. The CDR3 nucleotides read TGCGCCAGCAGCTTGGACCAACCCTACGAGCAGTACTTC.

This clonotype was seen repeatedly, ten times or more. The chain combines TRBV29-1 with TRBJ2-3; 9 bases fit TRBD1. V shed 3 bases, J shed 0 bases, and the junction held 10 bases outside the gene matches. CDR1 is SQVTM, CDR2 ANQGSEA, per germline. The CDR3 has 17 amino acids. CDR3 bases: TGCAGCGTTGAGGCGCAGGGACAGGGAGCTAGCACAGATACGCAGTATTTT. This gives the protein CSVEAQGQGASTDTQYF.

In this sample, this clonotype turned up many times. The chain is built from TRBV11-3 and TRBJ2-3; 11 nucleotides line up with TRBD2. The germline gives CDR1 SGHNT, CDR2 YENEEA. There are 15 residues in the CDR3. V gave up 5 bases and J gave up 2 bases; unmatched junction bases: 3. The CDR3 nucleotides are TGTGCCAGCAGCCCGGGACTAGCGGACACAGATACGCAGTATTTT. It translates to CASSPGLADTDTQYF.

The V call is TRBV2, the J call TRBJ2-7; 8 bases agree with TRBD2. CDR3 size: 14 residues. The germline V gene encodes CDR1 SNHLY and CDR2 FYNNEI. V gave up 6 bases and J gave up 3 bases; unmatched junction bases: 7. This chain's CDR3 is CASRTGLVVYEQYF. Here the CDR3 DNA reads TGTGCCAGCAGGACGGGACTAGTTGTCTACGAGCAGTACTTC.

This clonotype was detected a few times. The rearrangement uses TRBV20-1 and TRBJ1-1; TRBD1 might be the D (6 bases). Germline V lookup: CDR1 DFQATT, CDR2 SNEGSKA (reference sequence). The CDR3 loop spans 12 amino acids. In DNA, the CDR3 is TGCAGGCCGTCCAGGGGTGACACTGAAGCTTTCTTT. It yields the protein CRPSRGDTEAFF.

This clonotype appeared many times. The rearrangement links TRBV27 to TRBJ2-3; 9 nucleotides match TRBD2. Trimming at V came to 5 bases and at J to 5 bases, leaving 5 bases not matched to a gene. Germline V gene data show CDR1 as MNHEY and CDR2 as SMNVEV (reference sequence). CDR3 length equals 14 residues. The CDR3 sequence: CASSGLAGKDTQYF. Here the CDR3 DNA reads TGTGCCAGCAGTGGCCTAGCGGGAAAAGATACGCAGTATTTT.

As regards this clonotype: Given the absence of the conserved phenylalanine or tryptophan at the CDR3 end, a read error is likely. V usage is TRBV11-3 and J usage is TRBJ1-1; 7 bases match TRBD1. Germline lookup yields CDR1 SGHNT and CDR2 YENEEA. Losses at the gene ends were 1 base for V and 3 bases for J; bases not matched to a gene: 2. The CDR3 has 14 residues. The CDR3: CASSLGTGHTEAFS. The CDR3 DNA is TGTGCCAGCAGCTTAGGGACAGGACACACTGAAGCTTTCTCT.

The genes are TRBV20-1 and TRBJ2-7, with a weak D call TRBD1 (6 bases). CDR3 length: 14 residues. Germline CDR1 is DFQATT and CDR2 is SNEGSKA (reference sequence). The V and J ends lost 3 bases and 2 bases respectively, with 14 bases between them. The CDR3 protein is CSASRQDTTYEQYF. Written as DNA, the CDR3 is TGCAGTGCTAGCCGACAGGACACGACCTACGAGCAGTACTTC.

This clonotype was counted between two and nine times. This rearrangement joins TRBV15 to TRBJ2-3, with D unclear. CDR3 length: 15 residues. The germline gives CDR1 LNHNV, CDR2 YYDKDF (reference sequence). Trimming pared 4 bases from V and 6 bases from J, leaving 17 bases between. DNA of the CDR3: TGTGCCACCAGCACCTTCCGGGCAGCCGTCGATACGCAGTATTTT. Its protein is CATSTFRAAVDTQYF.

This rearrangement joins TRBV4-1 to TRBJ2-5; D is uncertain. Germline values: CDR1 MGHRA, CDR2 YSYEKL. The V and J ends lost 3 bases and 5 bases respectively, with 19 bases between them. The CDR3 has 16 amino acids. As DNA, the CDR3 is TGCGCCAGCAGCCAGAACCTTATTTTTAGTGGCGAGACCCAGTACTTC. Its protein is CASSQNLIFSGETQYF.

This chain connects TRBV4-1 to TRBJ2-5; 11 positions agree with TRBD2. CDR3 size: 18 residues. Trimming took 2 bases from V and 5 from J; bases not matched to a gene: 13. The germline V gene encodes CDR1 MGHRA and CDR2 YSYEKL. In nucleotides, the CDR3 is TGCGCCAGCAGCCAACCCCCCGGGGGTAGCGGGGGGGTGGAGACCCAGTACTTC. Amino acids: CASSQPPGGSGGVETQYF.

This chain links TRBV11-2 with TRBJ2-5; TRBD2 matches 9 bases. CDR1 SGHAT and CDR2 FQNNGV come from the germline V gene. There are 17 residues in the CDR3. The V and J ends lost 0 bases and 5 bases, in that order; junction bases with no gene match: 10. CDR3 coding DNA: TGTGCCAGCAGCTTAGAGTGGGCGGGGGGGCCTTTTGAGACCCAGTACTTC. Translated, it gives CASSLEWAGGPFETQYF.

This clonotype was recorded a few times. The chain uses TRBV9 and TRBJ2-3, with TRBD2 matching over 9 bases. The V and J ends lost 0 bases and 3 bases, in that order; junction bases with no gene match: 5. Germline V gives CDR1 SGDLS, CDR2 YYNGEE. The CDR3 extends over 16 amino acids. Here the CDR3 reads CASSVAAGGPTDTQYF. CDR3 sequence (DNA): TGTGCCAGCAGCGTAGCGGCGGGGGGGCCGACAGATACGCAGTATTTT. The whole variable domain, filled in from reference TRBV9 and TRBJ2-3, reads DSGVTQTPKHLITATGQRVTLRCSPRSGDLSVYWYQQSLDQGLQFLIQYYNGEERAKGNILERFSAQQFPDLHSELNLSSLELGDSALYFCASSVAAGGPTDTQYFGPGTRLTVL.

The chain is built from TRBV12-3 or TRBV12-4 and TRBJ1-3, with D possibly matching TRBD1 (6 bases). This CDR3 is 16 amino acids long. Trimming stripped 2 bases from V and 1 base from J, with 12 bases between. CDR3 nucleotide sequence: TGTGCCAGCAGTTTATGGGGGGCGATGTCTGGAAACACCATATATTTT. This codes for CASSLWGAMSGNTIYF.

This clonotype was counted a few times. The V and J genes are TRBV5-4 and TRBJ2-1; D is uncertain. In germline, CDR1 is SGHNT, CDR2 YYREEE (reference sequence). V was shortened by 6 bases and J by 0 bases, with 13 bases between the two germline ends. The CDR3 runs to 15 residues. CDR3: CASTLGSSSYNEQFF. The CDR3 region has the DNA TGTGCCAGCACCCTGGGGTCGAGCTCCTACAATGAGCAGTTCTTC.

This clonotype was seen at least ten times. This rearrangement joins TRBV10-3 to TRBJ1-1; no reliable D call. Trimming pared 5 bases from V and 1 base from J, leaving 8 bases between. This CDR3 has 13 residues. The germline V gene has CDR1 ENHRY and CDR2 SYGVKD. CDR3: CAISREGNTEAFF. In DNA form, the CDR3 reads TGTGCCATCAGTAGGGAGGGGAACACTGAAGCTTTCTTT.

On this clonotype: A single base separates this from a much larger clone, so it may be a read error. This rearrangement joins TRBV6-1 to TRBJ2-7, with D possibly being TRBD2 (5 bases). CDR3 length: 14 residues. Germline V gene data show CDR1 as MNHNS and CDR2 as SASEGT. The CDR3 here is CASSERLALDEQHF. DNA of the CDR3: TGTGCCAGCAGTGAACGGCTAGCCCTAGACGAGCAGCACTTC.

The chain combines TRBV3-1 with TRBJ2-2; tentatively, D is TRBD1 or TRBD2 (5 bases each). CDR1 LGHDT and CDR2 YNNKEL come from the germline V gene (reference sequence). V dropped 7 bases and J dropped 5 bases, with 14 bases sitting between them. This CDR3 spans 14 amino acids. In DNA form, the CDR3 reads TGTGCCAGCAAAGCAGGGAGTACAACCGGGGAGCTGTTTTTT. Its protein product is CASKAGSTTGELFF.

This clonotype was recorded many times. The chain recombines TRBV18 with TRBJ2-3; D gene unclear. In germline, CDR1 is KGHSH, CDR2 LQKENI. The CDR3 totals 11 residues. V shed 3 bases and J shed 6 bases, with 4 bases lying between them. The CDR3 is CASSPKDTQYF. In DNA, the CDR3 is TGTGCCAGCTCACCGAAGGATACGCAGTATTTT.

The sample holds a few counts of this clonotype. The V gene is TRBV4-2, the J gene TRBJ1-6, with D maybe TRBD1 (5 bases). The CDR3 spans 15 residues. Germline-derived CDR1 and CDR2 are LGHNA and YNFKEQ. Trimming took off 0 bases at V and 8 bases at J, with 11 bases between the two ends. This CDR3 reads CASSQEKDSYSPLHF. CDR3 sequence (DNA): TGTGCCAGCAGCCAAGAAAAAGACAGCTATTCACCCCTCCACTTT.